The text below deals with one T cell receptor beta chain. Its antigen is not identified. The entry originates in a study of blood T cells in healthy people across ages. Findings of the study overall: Both higher diversity and more naive CD4+ cells marked long-lived donors when set against aged donors. Since the PBMCs were unsorted, naive and antigen-experienced cells could not be conclusively compared.

The CDR3 consists of 16 residues. Germline assignment: CDR1 DFQATT and CDR2 SNEGSKA (reference sequence). With a J-beta primer mix and a sample-barcoded 5' primer, a second PCR ran about 6 to 11 cycles. Tags on each cDNA molecule came from a template-switch adaptor with 12 random nucleotides. TCRdb recomputed calls from the 5' RACE reads with MiXCR, one row per CDR3 protein. The sample includes approximately 780,000 distinct CDR3 sequences, 20% to 30% seen only once; the top ten take 3%. The data also belong to a second study, concerning T cells of mothers and their children. That study adds: Per mother, over 9 million TCR beta CDR3 reads were obtained; per child, 2.5 million to 3.5 million.

The sequenced sample was blood. The clonotype was recovered from a boy younger than 18 in good health. The chain carries TRBV20-1 and TRBJ2-5; TRBD2 matches 14 bases. The DNA end is a closer match to TRBJ2-7, so the J assignment may be wrong. This CDR3 reads CSAREEGTSGGYEQYF. The CDR3 DNA is TGCAGTGCTAGAGAAGAAGGGACTAGCGGGGGCTACGAGCAGTACTTC.